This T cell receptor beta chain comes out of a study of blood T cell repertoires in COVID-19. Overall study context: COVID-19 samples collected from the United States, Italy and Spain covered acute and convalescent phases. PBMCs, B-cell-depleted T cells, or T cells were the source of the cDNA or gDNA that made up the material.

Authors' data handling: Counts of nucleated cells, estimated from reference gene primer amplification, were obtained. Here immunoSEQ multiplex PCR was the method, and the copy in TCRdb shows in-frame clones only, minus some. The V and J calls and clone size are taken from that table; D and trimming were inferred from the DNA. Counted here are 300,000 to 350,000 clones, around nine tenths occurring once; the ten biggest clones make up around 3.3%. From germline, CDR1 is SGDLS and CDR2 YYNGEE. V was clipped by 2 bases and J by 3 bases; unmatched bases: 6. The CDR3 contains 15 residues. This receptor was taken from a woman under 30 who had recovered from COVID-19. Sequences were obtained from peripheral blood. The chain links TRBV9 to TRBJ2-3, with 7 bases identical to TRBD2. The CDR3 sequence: CASSVSAGRTDTQYF. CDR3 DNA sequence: TGTGCCAGCAGCGTTTCAGCGGGGCGAACAGATACGCAGTATTTT.